This T cell receptor beta chain was sequenced for a study of blood T cell repertoires in COVID-19. Losses at the gene ends were 6 bases for V and 3 bases for J; bases not matched to a gene: 4. CDR3 length equals 14 residues. Per germline, CDR1 MGHDK and CDR2 SYGVNS. Produced via immunoSEQ multiplex PCR; TCRdb's table is partial and in-frame only. The data hold about 210,000 clones, with about 87% observed a single time. This clone occurred a few times. The chain couples TRBV25-1 to TRBJ1-1, with TRBD1 matching over 10 bases. This TCR was sampled from a man aged 18 to 30 with acute COVID-19. The specimen sequenced was PBMCs or T cells enriched from blood (not recorded which). Here the CDR3 reads CASRAGTGDTEAFF. CDR3 DNA sequence: TGTGCCAGCAGGGCCGGGACAGGGGACACTGAAGCTTTCTTT.